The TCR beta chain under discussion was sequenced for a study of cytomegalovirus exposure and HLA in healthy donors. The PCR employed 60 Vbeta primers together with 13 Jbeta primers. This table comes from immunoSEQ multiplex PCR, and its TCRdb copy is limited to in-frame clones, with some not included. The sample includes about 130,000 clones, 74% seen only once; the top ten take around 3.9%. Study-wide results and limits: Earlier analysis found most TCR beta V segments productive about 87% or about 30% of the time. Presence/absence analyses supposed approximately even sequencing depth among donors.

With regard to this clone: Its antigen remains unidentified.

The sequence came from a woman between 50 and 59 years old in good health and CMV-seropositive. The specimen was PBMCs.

For the CDR3, the DNA is TGCGCCAGCAGCCCCCGGGCTAACTATGGCTACACCTTC. Translation: CASSPRANYGYTF. V gene TRBV4-1 combines with J gene TRBJ1-2, with D unresolved. Trimming took 4 bases from V and 0 from J, leaving 6 bases between them. CDR3 length: 13 amino acids. Germline V gene sequence: CDR1 MGHRA, CDR2 YSYEKL.